A selection of T cell receptor beta chains follows, all from one sample in a study of blood T cell repertoires in COVID-19. Sequencing used immunoSEQ multiplex PCR; TCRdb keeps in-frame clones, though not all of them. Seen here are about 230,000 clones, about nine tenths observed once, and the top ten hold 11%. The material sequenced was peripheral blood. The receptors originated from a man in his forties or fifties with COVID-19, enrolled during active disease. Each CDR3 is given with its conserved first and last residue. Each record gives: D gene, CDR3 length, V gene, J gene, clone size, CDR3 protein, CDR3 DNA. D genes are given only for firm matches. Expanded clones get a size class; other rows say once, few or many, or leave the size out.

d_gene: TRBD2; len: 13; v_gene: TRBV6-5; j_gene: TRBJ2-2; abundance: -; CDR3aa: CASTETSPGELFF; CDR3nt: TGTGCCAGCACCGAGACTAGCCCCGGGGAGCTGTTTTTT
d_gene: -; len: 14; v_gene: TRBV7-9; j_gene: TRBJ1-3; abundance: -; CDR3aa: CASSWGGGGNTIYF; CDR3nt: TGTGCCAGCAGCTGGGGGGGCGGTGGAAACACCATATATTTT
d_gene: -; len: 17; v_gene: TRBV21-1; j_gene: TRBJ1-1; abundance: -; CDR3aa: CASSKVLVGDTGTEAFF; CDR3nt: TGTGCCAGCAGCAAAGTGTTGGTAGGGGACACGGGCACTGAAGCTTTCTTT
d_gene: TRBD1; len: 14; v_gene: TRBV7-2; j_gene: TRBJ1-1; abundance: -; CDR3aa: CASSFGQGGTEAFF; CDR3nt: TGTGCCAGCAGCTTCGGACAGGGTGGGACTGAAGCTTTCTTT
d_gene: TRBD2; len: 16; v_gene: TRBV7-9; j_gene: TRBJ2-7; abundance: once; CDR3aa: CASSSSPGSGGYEQYF; CDR3nt: TGTGCCAGCAGCTCTAGTCCGGGGAGCGGGGGGTATGAGCAGTACTTC
d_gene: TRBD1; len: 14; v_gene: TRBV6-5; j_gene: TRBJ1-5; abundance: -; CDR3aa: CASSSGGYNQPQHF; CDR3nt: TGTGCCAGCAGTTCAGGGGGGTACAATCAGCCCCAGCATTTT
d_gene: -; len: 16; v_gene: TRBV7-2; j_gene: TRBJ2-6; abundance: -; CDR3aa: CASSLTGNSGANVLTF; CDR3nt: TGTGCCAGCAGCTTGACAGGAAACTCTGGGGCCAACGTCCTGACTTTC
d_gene: -; len: 12; v_gene: TRBV12-3/TRBV12-4; j_gene: TRBJ2-5; abundance: -; CDR3aa: CASSAGVETQYF; CDR3nt: TGTGCCAGTAGTGCAGGGGTAGAGACCCAGTACTTC
d_gene: -; len: 11; v_gene: TRBV28; j_gene: TRBJ2-7; abundance: -; CDR3aa: CASSGVYEQYF; CDR3nt: TGTGCCAGCAGCGGGGTCTACGAGCAGTACTTC
d_gene: TRBD1; len: 17; v_gene: TRBV7-9; j_gene: TRBJ1-2; abundance: -; CDR3aa: CASSLKGQGGFNYGYTF; CDR3nt: TGTGCCAGCAGCTTAAAAGGACAGGGCGGGTTTAACTATGGCTACACCTTC
d_gene: TRBD2; len: 16; v_gene: TRBV2; j_gene: TRBJ2-1; abundance: -; CDR3aa: CASIRTSGRARNEQFF; CDR3nt: TGTGCCAGCATCCGGACTAGCGGGAGGGCTAGGAATGAGCAGTTCTTC